A selection of T cell receptor beta chains follows, all from one sample in a study of T cell repertoires in cytomegalovirus infection. These receptors' antigens are unknown. TCRdb recomputed calls from the reads with MiXCR, one row per CDR3 protein. The data contain 50,000 to 55,000 distinct CDR3 sequences, about a fifth of them seen just once; the ten biggest clones take up around 27%. This specimen consisted of CD8+ T cells from cultured PBMCs, obtained from culture after CMV antigen stimulation. These receptor sequences come from a human donor in good health (CMV status not recorded). Some clones in this sample may be carry-over from other donors' samples. Both conserved end residues are part of each CDR3. The order of the fields is V gene, J gene, CDR3 protein.

V: TRBV7-2
J: TRBJ2-1
CDR3: CASSRGQGGFGEQFF

V: TRBV6-2/TRBV6-3
J: TRBJ2-1
CDR3: CASRDLQGTLYNEQFF

V: TRBV20-1
J: TRBJ2-5
CDR3: CSARDPTSKETQYF

V: TRBV5-6
J: TRBJ2-6
CDR3: CASNEDLAGANVLTF

V: TRBV15
J: TRBJ1-5
CDR3: CATSREPKGDQPQHF

V: TRBV7-9
J: TRBJ2-3
CDR3: CASSTSRIGADTQYF

V: TRBV7-2
J: TRBJ1-1
CDR3: CASSLANGVEAFF

V: TRBV19
J: TRBJ1-5
CDR3: CASSQGTGYGNQPQHF

V: TRBV6-1
J: TRBJ1-5
CDR3: CASSEWQGDNQPQHF

V: TRBV7-2
J: TRBJ2-7
CDR3: CASSQLWQSSYEQYF

V: TRBV7-9
J: TRBJ2-1
CDR3: CASSRGQGAYNEQFF

V: TRBV6-2/TRBV6-3
J: TRBJ2-7
CDR3: CASEIAGSFYEQYF

V: TRBV5-6
J: TRBJ1-1
CDR3: CASRGHLSTEAFF

V: TRBV4-3
J: TRBJ1-1
CDR3: CASSHPSGQGNTEAFF

V: TRBV7-2
J: TRBJ2-1
CDR3: CASSLDLRGYTYNEQFF

V: TRBV19
J: TRBJ1-5
CDR3: CASSIGTENQPQHF

V: TRBV19
J: TRBJ2-1
CDR3: CASSIIHSHNEQFF

V: TRBV7-2
J: TRBJ2-7
CDR3: CASSSQPPVTLSCYEQYF